This section outlines one TCR beta chain sequence together with its context. Its antigen remains unidentified. No base qualities exist here, and no much larger clone lies one base off it. Collaborating institutions collected whole blood in K2EDTA tubes following their own protocols. For TCRbeta analysis, collaborator samples were shipped as frozen whole blood, as isolated PBMCs, or as DNA extracted from either sample type. TCRbeta CDR3 regions were amplified from genomic DNA using the immunoSEQ Assay, a bias-controlled multiplex PCR. The original methods were these. Nucleated cell counts per sample were estimated from amplification of reference gene primers within the assay. Sequence reads were collapsed and filtered to measure the absolute abundance of every unique TCRbeta CDR3 rearrangement. For each sample, productive Simpson clonality was calculated as the square root of Simpson's diversity index over productive rearrangements. In its TCRdb copy, this immuneACCESS table keeps in-frame sequences only and misses some clones. Where compared with another copy, unresolved V genes explain less than half of these, and the others have no known cause. V and J calls and clone size come straight from that table; D and trimming were deduced from the DNA. The sample table shows around 130,000 clones, and 70% to 80% are seen once. The ten top clones hold approximately 10% of the sample.

Spanning cysteine to phenylalanine, the CDR3 consists of 16 amino acids. Only the CDR3 DNA stays, 48 bases, in frame from base 1. These data originate in a study of blood T cell repertoires in COVID-19 (dated by TCRdb to 2020 to 2022). Background on the whole study: Collaborator samples came from the United States, Italy and Spain and covered acute and convalescent phases of COVID-19. The material from the prospective study consisted of cDNA or gDNA derived from T cells, B-cell-depleted T cells, or PBMCs. Subjects who had been exposed to COVID-19, were actively infected with it, or had recovered from it provided the deeply sampled blood TCRbeta repertoires that made up the dataset. The repertoires were made available in a free public database intended to serve as a resource for research on the immune response to SARS-CoV-2. Samples came from the ongoing ImmuneRACE study (first 160 participants) plus 1,254 subjects from 6 global collaborators. A de-identified subject ID, COVID-19 status, age in years and sex were almost always included in the sample metadata. HLA class I and class II types, where available, came from metadata supplied by the sample provider rather than from assay-based typing.

Overall study results and their limits: The quantity of clinical and demographic metadata differed by source and by participant and was supplied without curation.

The specimen sequenced was peripheral blood. This chain is built from TRBV12-1 and TRBJ2-5; the D call TRBD2 from the table was never checked on the DNA. TRBV12-1 is a listed pseudogene. The receptor was derived from a human donor in a cohort sampled during active COVID-19. The CDR3 has the sequence CASSYSGTSGEKTQYF. The nucleotide sequence is given as TGTGCCAGCAGTTACTCCGGGACTAGCGGGGAAAAGACCCAGTACTTC.